This TCR beta chain was recovered during a study of cytomegalovirus exposure and HLA in healthy donors. General study results and limits: Most TCRs appeared rarely, but some public TCRs recurred in many donors. Altogether, about 160 TCR beta chains were recorded as cytomegalovirus-associated. Accurate predictions that matched the HLA-A and HLA-B alleles of most subjects were reportedly made from TCR beta sequences.

On this clone itself: Its antigen is unidentified.

With 60 Vbeta and 13 Jbeta primers, the PCR was carried out. Methods used by the authors: Tens of millions of unique TCR beta chains, roughly 10 million shared, were counted in a later analysis. Sequencing used immunoSEQ multiplex PCR; TCRdb keeps in-frame clones, though not all of them. V and J calls and clone size are those listed in that table; D and trimming were worked out from the DNA. The data hold under 200,000 clones, with approximately 85% observed a single time. Germline CDR1 reads LNHDA; CDR2 reads SQIVND (reference sequence). This CDR3 comprises 15 residues. The TCR sequence derives from a man younger than 40 in good health and CMV-seropositive. The sample comprised PBMCs. The chain has TRBV19 and TRBJ2-5; 7 bases align to TRBD1. The end of the DNA aligns better with TRBJ2-7, so the J call may be wrong. The CDR3 loop is CASSFLGQSSYEQYF. The DNA of the CDR3 is TGTGCCAGTAGTTTCCTGGGACAGAGCTCCTACGAGCAGTACTTC.